The rows below give T cell receptor beta chains drawn from one sample of a study of memory CD4+ T cells and cytomegalovirus serostatus. The assay was immunoSEQ multiplex PCR, and TCRdb's table has in-frame clones only and misses some. The sample shows 50,000 to 70,000 clones, 65% to 80% of them seen only once. Source material: memory CD4+ T cells from blood. These receptors all come from an adult in good health and CMV-seronegative. CDR3s include the opening cysteine and the closing phenylalanine or tryptophan. The D gene is left open where the match is weak. A clone size is listed for some rows: how often the clone was seen (once, few, many), or a class if it is expanded.

CDR3nt: TGTGCCAGCAGCTTGGTGGGGGACAGGGTGAACATTCAGTACTTC; CDR3aa: CASSLVGDRVNIQYF; abundance: .; j_gene: TRBJ2-4; d_gene: TRBD1; v_gene: TRBV5-6
CDR3nt: TGTGCCAGCAGGACAGGTCTGAACACTGAAGCTTTCTTT; CDR3aa: CASRTGLNTEAFF; abundance: once; j_gene: TRBJ1-1; d_gene: .; v_gene: TRBV2
CDR3nt: TGTGCCACCAGCAGAGATGGGGCGCCCACAGATACGCAGTATTTT; CDR3aa: CATSRDGAPTDTQYF; abundance: .; j_gene: TRBJ2-3; d_gene: .; v_gene: TRBV15
CDR3nt: TGTGCCAGCAGCCAAGATCTTGGGACTAGCGTAACCGGGGAGCTGTTTTTT; CDR3aa: CASSQDLGTSVTGELFF; abundance: .; j_gene: TRBJ2-2; d_gene: TRBD2; v_gene: TRBV4-2
CDR3nt: TGTGCCTGGAACCGGGACTCCTTACCCTATGGCTACACCTTC; CDR3aa: CAWNRDSLPYGYTF; abundance: .; j_gene: TRBJ1-2; d_gene: .; v_gene: TRBV30
CDR3nt: TGTGCCAGCAGTTCAGGGAATCGGCTTAACTATGGCTACACCTTC; CDR3aa: CASSSGNRLNYGYTF; abundance: .; j_gene: TRBJ1-2; d_gene: .; v_gene: TRBV27
CDR3nt: TGTGCCAGCAGCCATCCCGGGACTAGCGGGGGCAATGAGCAGTTCTTC; CDR3aa: CASSHPGTSGGNEQFF; abundance: .; j_gene: TRBJ2-1; d_gene: TRBD2; v_gene: TRBV4-2
CDR3nt: TGTGCCAGCAGCCTTGGGACGGACAATCAGCCCCAGCATTTT; CDR3aa: CASSLGTDNQPQHF; abundance: .; j_gene: TRBJ1-5; d_gene: .; v_gene: TRBV5-6
CDR3nt: TGTGCCAGCTCCGGGGGATCAAACACCGGGGAGCTGTTTTTT; CDR3aa: CASSGGSNTGELFF; abundance: .; j_gene: TRBJ2-2; d_gene: .; v_gene: TRBV28
CDR3nt: TGTGCCAGCAGCCCCGTGGGTCGGGGAGACTATGGCTACACCTTC; CDR3aa: CASSPVGRGDYGYTF; abundance: few; j_gene: TRBJ1-2; d_gene: .; v_gene: TRBV7-2
CDR3nt: TGCAGTGCTTCCGTCGGTACTGAAGCTTTCTTT; CDR3aa: CSASVGTEAFF; abundance: few; j_gene: TRBJ1-1; d_gene: .; v_gene: TRBV20-1
CDR3nt: TGTGCCAGCAGCCATAGTTTTCGACGGAGGCCTGGAAACACCATATATTTT; CDR3aa: CASSHSFRRRPGNTIYF; abundance: once; j_gene: TRBJ1-3; d_gene: .; v_gene: TRBV14
CDR3nt: TGTGCCAGCAGTGGGGACCATGAGCAGTTCTTC; CDR3aa: CASSGDHEQFF; abundance: .; j_gene: TRBJ2-1; d_gene: .; v_gene: TRBV2
CDR3nt: TGCAGCGTTGGGGACAGGGGAGGAAACACCATATATTTT; CDR3aa: CSVGDRGGNTIYF; abundance: once; j_gene: TRBJ1-3; d_gene: TRBD1; v_gene: TRBV29-1